A selection of T cell receptor beta chains follows, all from one sample in a study of identical twins. TCRdb independently ran MiXCR on the 5' RACE reads; one entry per CDR3 protein. Of some 760,000 distinct CDR3 sequences in the sample, about 20% were seen once. This sample also belongs to another study, concerning T cells expressing NK-cell markers.

Sequencing was performed on PBMCs. The receptors stem from a woman between 18 and 29 years old in good health. The CDR3 runs from the conserved cysteine through the conserved F or W. The D gene is left open where the match is weak. Rows give clone size only sometimes, using once, few, many, or a class for an expanded clone.

>TRBJ1-2|many|TRBV29-1|-
TGCAGCGTCTCGAAGGGCCGGCTCTATGGCTACACCTTC
CSVSKGRLYGYTF
>TRBJ2-1|-|TRBV4-2|TRBD2
TGTGCCAGCAGCCAAGAACTAGCGGGGGCCAATGAGCAGTTCTTC
CASSQELAGANEQFF
>TRBJ2-5|few|TRBV4-3|TRBD1
TGCGCCAGCAGCCAACATAGGACAGGGGGTCGAGAGACCCAGTACTTC
CASSQHRTGGRETQYF
>TRBJ2-7|few|TRBV7-2|TRBD1
TGTGCCAGCGCTCGGACAGGGGGTTACGAGCAGTACTTC
CASARTGGYEQYF
>TRBJ2-1|-|TRBV6-1|TRBD2
TGTGCCAGCAGTGAAGTACTAGCGGGGGGGCTCTTAGAATTCTTC
CASSEVLAGGLLEFF
>TRBJ1-1|-|TRBV12-5|-
TGTGCTAGTGGTTTCCCGACAGTTTTGAACACTGAAGCTTTCTTT
CASGFPTVLNTEAFF
>TRBJ2-7|few|TRBV7-9|TRBD1
TGTGCCAGCAGCTTCCTCGGACAGGGCAACTCCTACGAGCAGTACTTC
CASSFLGQGNSYEQYF
>TRBJ1-1|many|TRBV12-3/TRBV12-4|-
TGTGCCAGCAGTAGGACGATGAACACTGAAGCTTTCTTT
CASSRTMNTEAFF
>TRBJ1-2|-|TRBV12-3/TRBV12-4|-
TGTGCCAGCAGTTCATCGCCCTATGGCTACACCTTC
CASSSSPYGYTF
>TRBJ2-7|many|TRBV10-3|TRBD2
TGTGCCATCAGCCCGGGACTAGCGGGAGGGGACTACGAGCAGTACTTC
CAISPGLAGGDYEQYF
>TRBJ1-2|-|TRBV15|TRBD1
TGTGCCACCAGCAGAACCCGGGACAGGGGGAATCGTGGCTACACCTTC
CATSRTRDRGNRGYTF